These 2 T cell receptor beta chains came from one sample sequenced in a study of identical twins. From the 5' RACE reads, TCRdb called clonotypes with MiXCR, one entry per CDR3 protein. Here the sample spans about 480,000 distinct CDR3 sequences, approximately 15% being singletons. The data were also submitted as part of a second study, on yellow fever vaccine responses in identical twins.

Sequencing was carried out using CD4+ T cells sorted from blood. The receptors were gathered from a woman between 18 and 29 years old in good health.

Only a few counts were recorded for this clonotype. V and J are TRBV7-2 and TRBJ2-3; no clear D gene. Germline assignment: CDR1 SGHTA and CDR2 FQGNSA. The CDR3 runs to 13 residues. Trimming left V 4 bases short and J 2 bases short, with 7 bases between. In DNA, the CDR3 is TGTGCCAGCAGCTACAAGTTCACAGATACGCAGTATTTT. Its protein product is CASSYKFTDTQYF.

This chain connects TRBV12-3 or TRBV12-4 to TRBJ1-5; weak D call: TRBD1 (5 bases). V was trimmed by 6 bases and J by 2 bases, leaving 17 bases between them. This CDR3 contains 16 residues. The CDR3 DNA is TGTGCCAGCAGCCTCAGGGTGATTGGGGGCAATCAGCCCCAGCATTTT. As protein: CASSLRVIGGNQPQHF.